This T cell receptor (beta chain) was sequenced for a study of T cell responses to AZD1222 COVID-19 vaccine. Study results and caveats: Variant regions that are unmutated are reportedly the target of nearly half of spike-specific TCRs. Baseline antibody screening turned up just a handful of seropositive AZD1222 recipients. With dominance at 160-218 and 743-854, vaccine-associated CD4 TCRs spanned spike. Repertoires in all cases were sampled only once the peak T cell response had passed.

Trimming took 4 bases from V and 4 from J, leaving 10 bases between them. Germline V lookup: CDR1 MNHEY, CDR2 SMNVEV (reference sequence). The CDR3 extends over 13 amino acids. Sequencing used immunoSEQ multiplex PCR; TCRdb keeps in-frame clones, though not all of them. Of 170,000 or so clones listed, approximately 86% are singletons. This clone has only one observation. As yet, its antigen is unknown. The sequence was collected from an adult in good health. The rearrangement uses TRBV27 and TRBJ1-2; D gene uncertain. The sample here was peripheral blood, taken on day 0 of AZD1222 vaccination. The DNA for the CDR3 is TGTGCCAGCAGTTACCGGGGTTCCTATGGCTACACCTTC. As protein: CASSYRGSYGYTF.